A single sample gave rise to the 13 T cell receptor beta chains below, sequenced in a study of T cell repertoires in ileal Crohn's disease (dated by TCRdb to about 2019). The library was built by means of the immunoSEQ multiplex PCR assay. The immuneACCESS repertoire file appears here via TCRdb, limited to in-frame rearrangements. These files lack a portion of the clones; in checked studies, under half of the deficit traces to unresolved V genes, and the cause of the others is not known. A total of some 30,000 clones appear in this sample, around 77% of them only once. The biggest ten clones account for roughly 19% of the sample. Source material: ileal tissue. These receptors were taken from an adult with Crohn's disease.

The chain is built from TRBV6-1 and TRBJ2-5, with 7 bases matching TRBD2. This CDR3 has 13 residues. V dropped 4 bases and J dropped 5; count of bases not matched to a gene: 4. CDR1 is MNHNS, CDR2 SASEGT, per germline. CDR3 amino acids: CASSGGGKETQYF. The CDR3, as DNA: TGTGCCAGCAGTGGGGGGGGGAAGGAGACCCAGTACTTC.

This clone was picked up one time. The J gene is TRBJ2-1, the V gene TRBV18; 10 bases fit TRBD2. CDR1 is KGHSH and CDR2 is LQKENI in the germline V gene. With V trimmed by 3 bases and J by 3 bases, 5 bases remained unmatched. The CDR3 contains 16 residues. CDR3 nucleotides: TGTGCCAGCTCACCGTCTAGCGGGAGTAACTACAATGAGCAGTTCTTC. Amino acids: CASSPSSGSNYNEQFF. Filled out from reference TRBV18 and TRBJ2-1, the complete variable domain reads NAGVMQNPRHLVRRRGQEARLRCSPMKGHSHVYWYRQLPEEGLKFMVYLQKENIIDESGMPKERFSAEFPKEGPSILRIQQVVRGDSAAYFCASSPSSGSNYNEQFFGPGTRLTVL.

J is TRBJ2-1 and V is TRBV5-1, with 9 bases matching TRBD2. Germline V gene data show CDR1 as SGHRS and CDR2 as YFSETQ. With V trimmed by 5 bases and J by 10 bases, 13 bases remained unmatched. There are 15 residues in the CDR3. The CDR3 is CASRTIVAGEGEQFF. CDR3 DNA: TGCGCCAGCAGAACCATAGTAGCGGGAGAGGGCGAGCAGTTCTTC.

The CDR3 coding sequence is TGTGCCAGCAGTTACACTTTCCAGGGGGACTCACCCCTCCACTTT. Translating it yields CASSYTFQGDSPLHF. The rearrangement links TRBV6-6 to TRBJ1-6; 7 nucleotides align to TRBD1. Trimming removed 2 bases from V and 10 bases from J; junction bases left unmatched: 8. The CDR3 sequence is 15 residues long. Germline loops: CDR1 MNHNY, CDR2 SVGAGI (reference sequence).

This clone was seen only a few times. The CDR3 DNA sequence: TGTGCCAGCAGAGACAGGGGGGACACCGGGGAGCTGTTTTTT. It specifies CASRDRGDTGELFF. This rearrangement joins TRBV6-1 to TRBJ2-2; TRBD1 matches 9 bases. This CDR3 comprises 14 residues. V dropped 6 bases and J dropped 3; count of bases not matched to a gene: 2. Germline V gene data show CDR1 as MNHNS and CDR2 as SASEGT.

The chain combines TRBV6-1 with TRBJ2-7, with 8 bases fitting TRBD1. Germline V CDR1 and CDR2: MNHNS, SASEGT. The CDR3 extends over 14 amino acids. V was pared by 2 bases and J by 4 bases, with 4 bases of the junction left unmatched. This CDR3 is CASSEQGARYEQYF. CDR3 DNA sequence: TGTGCCAGCAGTGAACAGGGGGCTAGGTACGAGCAGTACTTC.

This chain connects TRBV5-1 to TRBJ2-3; TRBD1 matches 8 bases. Germline V lookup: CDR1 SGHRS, CDR2 YFSETQ. Losses at the gene ends were 3 bases for V and 2 bases for J; bases not matched to a gene: 11. This CDR3 spans 17 amino acids. CDR3 protein: CASSSRQGQAYTDTQYF. CDR3 sequence (DNA): TGCGCCAGCAGCTCACGCCAGGGACAGGCCTACACAGATACGCAGTATTTT.

In the case of this clone: Germline is not matched at one junction end, which may reflect a read error. CDR3 sequence reads: CASSPGEAVFF. The CDR3 DNA reads TGTGCCAGCAGCCCCGGGGAAGCCGTTTTCTTC. The J gene is TRBJ2-7, the V gene TRBV6-5, with D perhaps TRBD2 (5 bases). This CDR3 is built from 11 residues. The V gene's germline CDR1 is MNHEY and CDR2 SVGAGI.

The rearrangement uses TRBV7-2 and TRBJ2-5; 8 bases align to TRBD2. V lost 5 bases and J lost 1; bases outside the gene matches: 15. The CDR3 totals 18 residues. Germline-derived CDR1 and CDR2 are SGHTA and FQGNSA. This chain's CDR3 is CASSPGTSSSRAQETQYF. The CDR3 nucleotides are TGTGCCAGCAGCCCCGGGACTAGTTCTTCGAGGGCCCAAGAGACCCAGTACTTC. The full variable domain, in which reference TRBV7-2 and TRBJ2-5 provide the parts outside the CDR3, is GAGVSQSPSNKVTEKGKDVELRCDPISGHTALYWYRQSLGQGLEFLIYFQGNSAPDKSGLPSDRFSAERTGGSVSTLTIQRTQQEDSAVYLCASSPGTSSSRAQETQYFGPGTRLLVL.

This clone has just a few counts. V and J are TRBV7-3 and TRBJ2-5; 7 positions match TRBD2. V lost 3 bases and J lost 5; bases outside the gene matches: 12. This CDR3 is 16 amino acids long. Germline CDR1 reads SGHTA; CDR2 reads FQGTGA. The CDR3 DNA follows: TGTGCCAGCAGCTTGTGGGGGGGGATCGCAAGGGAGACCCAGTACTTC. Protein product: CASSLWGGIARETQYF.

The genes are TRBV6-5 and TRBJ1-5; D is uncertain. Germline assignment: CDR1 MNHEY and CDR2 SVGAGI. V dropped 4 bases and J dropped 4 bases, with 11 bases sitting between them. The CDR3 consists of 14 residues. Here the CDR3 reads CASSWAGQNQPQHF. DNA of the CDR3: TGTGCCAGCAGTTGGGCGGGCCAAAATCAGCCCCAGCATTTT.

The V call is TRBV2, the J call TRBJ2-1, with TRBD2 matching 10 bases. Germline V lookup: CDR1 SNHLY, CDR2 FYNNEI. The J segment lost 3 bases and the V segment lost 11 bases, leaving 4 bases of the junction unmatched. The CDR3 runs to 13 residues. The CDR3: CAAASGSYNEQFF. CDR3 sequence (DNA): TGTGCCGCAGCTAGCGGGAGCTACAATGAGCAGTTCTTC.

This clone was found a few times. The chain employs TRBV4-1 and TRBJ1-6, with 7 bases lining up with TRBD1. V trimming: 1 base; J trimming: 0 bases; junction bases outside the gene matches: 9. Per germline, CDR1 MGHRA and CDR2 YSYEKL. The CDR3 length is 19 residues. CDR3 region: CASSQGPGTDFSYNSPLHF. The CDR3 coding sequence is TGCGCCAGCAGCCAAGGTCCCGGGACAGATTTCTCCTATAATTCACCCCTCCACTTT.